This T cell receptor beta chain was captured by sequencing in a study of immune characterization of retroperitoneal liposarcoma. This clonotype came up a few times. A single record per CDR3 protein comes from TCRdb applying MiXCR to the PCR reads. In the table there are about 10,000 distinct CDR3 sequences, roughly 22% of which are singletons. The CDR3 is 16 residues long. V lost 4 bases, J lost 1 base, and 3 bases stayed unmatched. Germline V lookup: CDR1 MRHNA, CDR2 SNTAGT. The sequence came from a female donor with retroperitoneal liposarcoma. The genes are TRBV6-4 and TRBJ1-5; 11 positions match TRBD1. Sequencing was done on a sample of blood. The CDR3 DNA reads as TGTGCCAGCAGTGCCCGGACAGGGGGCAGCAATCAGCCCCAGCATTTT. Protein: CASSARTGGSNQPQHF.